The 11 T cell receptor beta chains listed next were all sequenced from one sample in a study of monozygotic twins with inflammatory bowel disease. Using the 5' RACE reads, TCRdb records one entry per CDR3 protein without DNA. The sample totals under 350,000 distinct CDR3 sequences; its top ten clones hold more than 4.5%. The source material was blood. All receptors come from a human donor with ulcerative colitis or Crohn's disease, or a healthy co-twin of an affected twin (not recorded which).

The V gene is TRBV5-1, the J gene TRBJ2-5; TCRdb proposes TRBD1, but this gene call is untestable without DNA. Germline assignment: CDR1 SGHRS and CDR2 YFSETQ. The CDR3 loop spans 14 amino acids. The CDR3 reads CASSSGQGRETQYF.

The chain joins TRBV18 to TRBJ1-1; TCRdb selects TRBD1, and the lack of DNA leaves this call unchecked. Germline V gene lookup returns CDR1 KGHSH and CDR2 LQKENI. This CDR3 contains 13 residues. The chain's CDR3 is CASSPMGDTEAFF.

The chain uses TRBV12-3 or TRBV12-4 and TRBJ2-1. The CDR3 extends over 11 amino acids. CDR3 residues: CASSLARNTFF.

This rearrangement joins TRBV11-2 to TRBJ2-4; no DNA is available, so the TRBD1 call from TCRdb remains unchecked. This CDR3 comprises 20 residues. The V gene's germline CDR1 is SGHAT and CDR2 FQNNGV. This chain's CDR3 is CASSLDHPPRGGLAKNIQYF.

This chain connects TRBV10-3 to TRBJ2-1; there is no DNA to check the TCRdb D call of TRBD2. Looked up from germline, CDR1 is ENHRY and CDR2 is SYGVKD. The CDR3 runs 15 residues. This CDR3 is CAAQPGTSGTIEQFF.

CDR3 sequence: CASSLDLAAGSYNSPLHF. The V call is TRBV12-3 or TRBV12-4, the J call TRBJ1-6. The CDR3 sequence is 18 residues long.

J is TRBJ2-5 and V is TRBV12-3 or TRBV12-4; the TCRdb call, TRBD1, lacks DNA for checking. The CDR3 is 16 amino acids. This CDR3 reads CASNPDRRRVPETQYF.

CDR3 sequence reads: CASSLERGTNTGELFF. This chain links TRBV7-3 with TRBJ2-2; the D gene TCRdb calls, TRBD2, cannot be checked with no DNA. The germline CDR1 and CDR2 sequences are SGHTA and FQGTGA. The CDR3 totals 16 residues.

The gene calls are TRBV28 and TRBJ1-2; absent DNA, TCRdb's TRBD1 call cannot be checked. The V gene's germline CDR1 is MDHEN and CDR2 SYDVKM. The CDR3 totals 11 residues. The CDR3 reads CASRTGLDYTF.

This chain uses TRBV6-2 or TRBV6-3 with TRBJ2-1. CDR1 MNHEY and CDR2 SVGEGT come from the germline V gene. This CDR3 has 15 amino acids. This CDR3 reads CASSYGITTFNEQFF.

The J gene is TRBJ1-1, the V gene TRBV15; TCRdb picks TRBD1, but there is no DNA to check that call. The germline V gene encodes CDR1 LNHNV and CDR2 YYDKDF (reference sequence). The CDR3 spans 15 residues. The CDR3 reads CATSDPSGGRTEAFF.